In this sample, the clone carrying this T cell receptor (beta chain) turned up a few times. Its antigen is still unknown. The source of the sample is a study of T cells in Graves' hyperthyroidism and ophthalmopathy. About the study: It was at initial diagnosis, before any treatment, that peripheral blood was collected. Points from the study as a whole: Blood held most thyroid clonotypes expanded above 0.001 frequency.

Researchers amplified the TCR beta CDR3 regions from RNA transcripts. An initial round of RT-PCR targeting the TCR CDR3 relied on the HTBI primer set. TCRdb analysed the multiplex PCR reads with MiXCR anew, one entry per CDR3 protein. The sample includes 550,000 to 600,000 distinct CDR3 sequences, 11% to 15% of them seen just once. Germline values: CDR1 LGHNA, CDR2 YNFKEQ. CDR3 size: 15 residues. Trimming cost V 1 base and J 1 base, with 11 bases left between them. The gene calls are TRBV4-2 and TRBJ2-7; perhaps D is TRBD1 or TRBD2 (7 bases each). Sequenced input: blood. The clonotype comes from a young woman with Graves' ophthalmopathy. The CDR3: CASSQARGGSYEQYF. The CDR3, as DNA: TGTGCCAGCAGCCAAGCCAGGGGGGGTTCCTACGAGCAGTACTTC.